These 14 T cell receptor beta chains came from one sample sequenced in a study of blood T cell repertoires in COVID-19. Profiled with immunoSEQ multiplex PCR; TCRdb holds only in-frame clones, not every one. In the table there are about 53,000 clones, more than 80% of which are singletons. The sample was peripheral blood. The receptors originated from an elderly man with acute or convalescent COVID-19.

The chain recombines TRBV6-6 with TRBJ2-2; D may be TRBD2 (7 bases). The CDR3 has 21 amino acids. Trimming stripped 5 bases from V and 3 bases from J, with 31 bases between. Germline loops: CDR1 MNHNY, CDR2 SVGAGI (reference sequence). The CDR3 loop is CASSPRRTAVWEGGHTGELFF. CDR3 DNA: TGTGCCAGCAGTCCGCGTCGGACAGCGGTTTGGGAGGGGGGTCACACCGGGGAGCTGTTTTTT.

The chain uses TRBV11-2 and TRBJ2-1; no clear D. CDR1 is SGHAT, CDR2 FQNNGV, per germline. The CDR3 runs to 15 residues. Trimming stripped 1 base from V and 0 bases from J, with 7 bases between. As DNA, the CDR3 is TGTGCCAGCAGCTTAGTCATGAGCTCCTACAATGAGCAGTTCTTC. This gives the protein CASSLVMSSYNEQFF. The whole variable domain, remainder taken from reference TRBV11-2 and TRBJ2-1, is EAGVAQSPRYKIIEKRQSVAFWCNPISGHATLYWYQQILGQGPKLLIQFQNNGVVDDSQLPKDRFSAERLKGVDSTLKIQPAKLEDSAVYLCASSLVMSSYNEQFFGPGTRLTVL.

CDR3 sequence (DNA): TGTGCCAGCAAGCCTAGCGGGGGGGTAGAGACCCAGTACTTC. Translation: CASKPSGGVETQYF. The rearrangement uses TRBV2 and TRBJ2-5; 12 bases fit TRBD2. Germline assignment: CDR1 SNHLY and CDR2 FYNNEI. J gave up 4 bases and V 7 bases, and 4 bases lay outside the gene matches. The CDR3 sequence is 14 residues long.

The V and J genes are TRBV6-5 and TRBJ1-2, with 8 bases lining up with TRBD1. V lost 11 bases, J lost 7 bases, and 12 bases stayed unmatched. Germline values: CDR1 MNHEY, CDR2 SVGAGI. CDR3 length: 13 residues. The CDR3 loop is CACRQGAGSGYTF. For the CDR3, the DNA is TGTGCCTGCCGGCAGGGGGCCGGGAGTGGCTACACCTTC.

This clone has a single count. The V gene is TRBV19, the J gene TRBJ2-3; the match to TRBD1 covers 10 bases. This CDR3 comprises 14 residues. The V gene end was trimmed by 5 bases and the J gene end by 6 bases; junction bases not matched to a gene: 5. Germline assignment: CDR1 LNHDA and CDR2 SQIVND (reference sequence). The CDR3 region has the DNA TGTGCCAGTAGTTTAAGACAGGGGGCGGATACGCAGTATTTT. Its protein product is CASSLRQGADTQYF. Filled out from reference TRBV19 and TRBJ2-3, the complete variable domain reads DGGITQSPKYLFRKEGQNVTLSCEQNLNHDAMYWYRQDPGQGLRLIYYSQIVNDFQKGDIAEGYSVSREKKESFPLTVTSAQKNPTAFYLCASSLRQGADTQYFGPGTRLTVL.

The rearrangement uses TRBV18 and TRBJ1-2, with D possibly TRBD1 on 6 matching bases. The CDR3 contains 15 residues. Germline CDR1 KGHSH, CDR2 LQKENI. Trimming left V 3 bases short and J 0 bases short, with 11 bases between. The CDR3 region has the DNA TGTGCCAGCTCACCCGAAGGGGGAGCTAACTATGGCTACACCTTC. It is translated as CASSPEGGANYGYTF.

This clone was observed once. J is TRBJ1-5 and V is TRBV7-2, with TRBD1 identical over 7 bases. The germline CDR1 and CDR2 sequences are SGHTA and FQGNSA. With V trimmed by 3 bases and J by 6 bases, 8 bases remained unmatched. The CDR3 spans 15 residues. CDR3 protein: CASSLRQGNTQPQHF. The CDR3 DNA sequence: TGTGCCAGCAGCTTGAGACAGGGTAACACTCAGCCCCAGCATTTT.

The rearrangement joins TRBV27 to TRBJ2-1, with a possible D match to TRBD2 (6 bases). The CDR3 contains 14 residues. V lost 6 bases and J lost 9, with 18 bases in between. Germline CDR1 and CDR2: MNHEY and SMNVEV (reference sequence). This CDR3 reads CASSREPRLVEQFF. The CDR3 DNA reads as TGTGCCAGCAGCCGAGAGCCCCGACTAGTTGAGCAGTTCTTC.

The chain has TRBV29-1 and TRBJ2-7; D might be TRBD1 (6 bases). Germline-derived CDR1 and CDR2 are SQVTM and ANQGSEA. CDR3 size: 12 residues. V was pared by 8 bases and J by 2 bases, with 13 bases between. Written as DNA, the CDR3 is TGCAGCATCGGACAGTTCACCTACGAGCAGTACTTC. It yields the protein CSIGQFTYEQYF.

Only a few counts were recorded for this clone. The chain carries TRBV19 and TRBJ1-1, with TRBD1 matching over 8 bases. The CDR3 length is 12 residues. Germline-derived CDR1 and CDR2 are LNHDA and SQIVND (reference sequence). V lost 4 bases, J lost 8 bases, and 3 bases stayed unmatched. Here the CDR3 DNA reads TGTGCCAGTAGTACTCGGACAGGGGAAGCTTTCTTT. Its protein product is CASSTRTGEAFF.

The genes are TRBV7-2 and TRBJ2-1, with 9 positions matching TRBD1. This CDR3 has 18 residues. The germline V gene has CDR1 SGHTA and CDR2 FQGNSA. Trimming took 2 bases from V and 8 from J; bases not matched to a gene: 16. This chain's CDR3 is CASSLRAGGTGTLHEQFF. Written as DNA, the CDR3 is TGTGCCAGCAGCTTAAGGGCCGGGGGGACAGGGACCCTACATGAGCAGTTCTTC.

The V and J genes are TRBV6-2 or TRBV6-3 and TRBJ2-1, with D perhaps TRBD2 (5 bases). Germline V gene lookup returns CDR1 MNHEY and CDR2 SVGEGT. The CDR3 consists of 15 residues. Trimming stripped 5 bases from V and 0 bases from J, with 11 bases between. CDR3 sequence (DNA): TGTGCCAGCAGTAACAGCGGCCTCTCCTACAATGAGCAGTTCTTC. Residues: CASSNSGLSYNEQFF.

The chain uses TRBV6-5 and TRBJ2-5, with 12 bases that match TRBD2. CDR1 MNHEY and CDR2 SVGAGI come from the germline V gene. The CDR3 runs 15 residues. J lost 4 bases, V lost 6 bases, and 6 bases had no gene match. The CDR3 region has the DNA TGTGCCAGCAGCCCACTAGCGGGGGGCCGAGAGACCCAGTACTTC. Amino acids: CASSPLAGGRETQYF.

This rearrangement joins TRBV29-1 to TRBJ2-5; possibly TRBD2 for D (6 bases). The CDR3 is 12 residues long. Germline loops: CDR1 SQVTM, CDR2 ANQGSEA. V was clipped by 5 bases and J by 2 bases, with 9 bases between them. In nucleotides, the CDR3 is TGCAGCGTTAAGGAGGGGCAAGAGACCCAGTACTTC. It encodes CSVKEGQETQYF.